This T cell receptor beta chain was recovered during a study of control samples from healthy donors and cancer patients. This CDR3 is built from 13 residues. The V gene's germline CDR1 is SGHTA and CDR2 FQGNSA. V lost 2 bases, J lost 11 bases, and 14 bases lay in between. Data came from immunoSEQ multiplex PCR; TCRdb stores just in-frame clones and leaves some out. This sample has approximately 19,000 clones, with around 80% found just once. The chain links TRBV7-2 to TRBJ2-3, with unresolved D. The TCR was taken from a woman in her 70s with lung cancer. The sample taken for sequencing was PBMCs. CDR3 nucleotide sequence: TGTGCCAGCAGCTTATATGGGCAGCGAGGGCAGTATTTT. Amino acid sequence: CASSLYGQRGQYF.